This is a list of T cell receptor beta chains from one sample in a study of blood T cell repertoires in COVID-19. Clones were read by immunoSEQ multiplex PCR, and TCRdb kept only the in-frame ones, dropping some. The sample has about 160,000 clones, approximately 85% seen once. Input material: peripheral blood. These receptors were obtained from a woman in her fifties or sixties with COVID-19, enrolled during active disease. Each CDR3 is given with its conserved first and last residue. A D gene is named only where the DNA matches it firmly. Size values are once, few and many counts, or a class for expanded clones, and some rows have none.

j_gene	v_gene	len	d_gene	abundance	CDR3aa	CDR3nt
TRBJ2-1	TRBV5-4	19	NA	NA	CASSPWTVLASTTYNEQFF	TGTGCCAGCAGCCCCTGGACAGTCCTAGCCTCCACGACCTACAATGAGCAGTTCTTC
TRBJ2-2	TRBV19	15	TRBD1	NA	CASSIWDRDAGELFF	TGTGCCAGTAGTATCTGGGACAGGGACGCCGGGGAGCTGTTTTTT
TRBJ2-2	TRBV5-5	16	TRBD2	many	CASSRLLAENTGELFF	TGTGCCAGCAGCCGTCTACTAGCGGAAAACACCGGGGAGCTGTTTTTT
TRBJ2-7	TRBV7-2	17	TRBD2	NA	CASSPLPSAGGSYEQYF	TGTGCCAGCAGCCCCCTCCCCTCGGCGGGAGGCTCCTACGAGCAGTACTTC
TRBJ2-3	TRBV30	15	TRBD2	NA	CAWNGVAGGLDTQYF	TGTGCCTGGAACGGAGTAGCGGGAGGGTTAGATACGCAGTATTTT
TRBJ2-3	TRBV3-1/TRBV3-2	16	TRBD2	NA	CASSQRTSGSTDTQYF	TGTGCCAGCAGCCAACGGACTAGCGGGAGCACAGATACGCAGTATTTT
TRBJ2-1	TRBV4-1	15	TRBD2	NA	CASSQSTGGYGEQFF	TGCGCCAGCAGCCAGTCGACGGGGGGATATGGTGAGCAGTTCTTC
TRBJ2-5	TRBV19	13	TRBD1	NA	CASSKGQGGTQYF	TGTGCCAGTAGTAAGGGACAGGGAGGGACCCAGTACTTC
TRBJ2-1	TRBV28	16	TRBD1	NA	CASRDSGQGRHNEQFF	TGTGCCAGCAGAGACTCGGGACAGGGGCGGCACAATGAGCAGTTCTTC
TRBJ2-2	TRBV27	18	TRBD2	NA	CASSLRTRGGRNTGELFF	TGTGCCAGCAGTTTGAGGACCCGGGGGGGCAGGAACACCGGGGAGCTGTTTTTT
TRBJ2-5	TRBV12-3/TRBV12-4	13	NA	NA	CASSLQGAETQYF	TGTGCCAGCAGTTTGCAGGGCGCGGAGACCCAGTACTTC
TRBJ2-3	TRBV5-6	13	NA	few	CASTPGGKDTQYF	TGTGCCAGCACCCCCGGAGGTAAAGATACGCAGTATTTT
TRBJ2-2	TRBV14	17	NA	NA	CASSQTQRVKNTGELFF	TGTGCCAGCAGCCAAACACAACGGGTGAAGAACACCGGGGAGCTGTTTTTT
TRBJ2-2	TRBV7-9	14	NA	few	CASAPSELAGELFF	TGTGCCAGTGCTCCTTCTGAGCTAGCGGGGGAGCTGTTTTTT
TRBJ2-5	TRBV6-2/TRBV6-3	15	TRBD2	NA	CASSTEREKGETQYF	TGTGCCAGCAGTACAGAGCGGGAGAAGGGGGAGACCCAGTACTTC
TRBJ1-5	TRBV28	14	NA	once	CASSPSLGNQPQHF	TGTGCCAGCAGTCCCTCACTAGGGAATCAGCCCCAGCATTTT
TRBJ2-7	TRBV5-1	13	NA	NA	CASSSYQGNEQYF	TGCGCCAGCAGCTCCTACCAGGGCAACGAGCAGTACTTC
TRBJ2-2	TRBV27	18	TRBD1	NA	CASSLAPSDRGLTGELFF	TGTGCCAGCAGTTTAGCCCCCTCGGACAGGGGATTAACCGGGGAGCTGTTTTTT
TRBJ1-2	TRBV24-1	13	TRBD1	NA	CATSEGQPYGYTF	TGTGCCACCAGTGAGGGACAGCCCTATGGCTACACCTTC
TRBJ1-1	TRBV5-1	13	NA	NA	CASSLQGWTEAFF	TGCGCCAGCAGCTTACAGGGCTGGACTGAAGCTTTCTTT
TRBJ2-2	TRBV15	17	TRBD2	few	CATSRGLAGVETGELFF	TGTGCCACCAGCCGCGGACTAGCGGGAGTAGAGACCGGGGAGCTGTTTTTT
TRBJ2-2	TRBV11-3	13	NA	NA	CASSFSGTGELFF	TGTGCCAGCAGCTTTTCAGGGACCGGGGAGCTGTTTTTT
TRBJ1-2	TRBV3-1/TRBV3-2	12	NA	few	CASSQGIGGYTF	TGTGCCAGCAGCCAAGGTATCGGTGGCTACACCTTC
TRBJ1-5	TRBV19	14	TRBD1	NA	CASRLTGENQPQHF	TGTGCCAGTAGGCTGACAGGGGAGAATCAGCCCCAGCATTTT
TRBJ2-1	TRBV13	17	TRBD2	few	CASRETSGGARYNEQFF	TGTGCCAGCAGGGAAACTAGCGGGGGGGCGAGGTACAATGAGCAGTTCTTC
TRBJ2-1	TRBV9	15	TRBD1	NA	CASSVSQGAVNEQFF	TGTGCCAGCAGCGTCAGCCAGGGGGCGGTAAATGAGCAGTTCTTC
TRBJ2-2	TRBV5-1	17	TRBD1	NA	CASSGGTARTNTGELFF	TGCGCCAGCAGCGGTGGGACAGCCAGGACGAACACCGGGGAGCTGTTTTTT
TRBJ2-3	TRBV4-3	17	TRBD1	NA	CASSQVFEGQGTDTQYF	TGCGCCAGCAGCCAAGTGTTCGAGGGACAGGGTACAGATACGCAGTATTTT
TRBJ1-2	TRBV7-2	15	NA	few	CASSLKIDGGGGYTF	TGTGCCAGCAGCTTAAAGATAGACGGAGGTGGAGGCTACACCTTC
TRBJ1-2	TRBV7-9	14	NA	NA	CASSLAAGAGGYTF	TGTGCCAGCAGCTTAGCGGCGGGGGCTGGTGGCTACACCTTC
TRBJ2-2	TRBV2	18	NA	NA	CASSEPFGVGTYTGELFF	TGTGCCAGCAGTGAACCGTTCGGGGTCGGGACATATACCGGGGAGCTGTTTTTT
TRBJ2-1	TRBV6-5	15	NA	many	CASSLGVISYNEQFF	TGTGCCAGCAGTTTAGGGGTTATCTCCTACAATGAGCAGTTCTTC
TRBJ2-7	TRBV12-3/TRBV12-4	13	TRBD2	NA	CASSLREGSEQYF	TGTGCCAGCAGTCTCAGGGAGGGGAGCGAGCAGTACTTC
TRBJ1-5	TRBV28	16	NA	NA	CASSLAASPSNQPQHF	TGTGCCAGCAGTTTGGCGGCCTCACCCTCCAATCAGCCCCAGCATTTT
TRBJ2-1	TRBV11-2	17	TRBD2	NA	CASSLKVGLAGPVEQFF	TGTGCCAGCAGCTTAAAGGTGGGACTAGCGGGACCTGTGGAGCAGTTCTTC
TRBJ2-2	TRBV7-3	15	TRBD1	NA	CASSPRQGLSGELFF	TGTGCCAGCAGCCCACGACAGGGGTTATCCGGGGAGCTGTTTTTT
TRBJ2-7	TRBV30	13	TRBD1	NA	CAWSPGTGSEQYF	TGTGCCTGGAGTCCCGGGACAGGGTCTGAGCAGTACTTC
TRBJ1-3	TRBV18	17	TRBD1	NA	CASSLTQGASSGNTIYF	TGTGCCAGCTCACTCACGCAGGGGGCGAGCTCTGGAAACACCATATATTTT
TRBJ1-5	TRBV4-2	15	NA	NA	CASSPRGGSNQPQHF	TGTGCCAGCAGCCCTCGGGGGGGAAGCAATCAGCCCCAGCATTTT
TRBJ2-3	TRBV10-3	16	TRBD2	NA	CAISEYGGGGPDTQYF	TGTGCCATCAGTGAGTACGGCGGGGGGGGCCCAGATACGCAGTATTTT
TRBJ2-6	TRBV30	16	TRBD1	many	CASGTGGGAGANVLTF	TGTGCCTCCGGGACAGGCGGCGGCGCGGGGGCCAACGTCCTGACTTTC
TRBJ1-5	TRBV6-1	16	NA	NA	CASSEARGGLSQPQHF	TGTGCCAGCAGTGAAGCGCGGGGGGGGCTCAGTCAGCCCCAGCATTTT
TRBJ1-1	TRBV6-5	14	NA	few	CASRPRGTTDEAFF	TGTGCCAGCAGGCCTCGAGGGACAACCGATGAAGCTTTCTTT
TRBJ2-2	TRBV19	16	TRBD2	NA	CASTQAGTSDTGELFF	TGTGCCAGTACTCAAGCCGGGACTAGCGATACCGGGGAGCTGTTTTTT
TRBJ2-5	TRBV5-1	17	TRBD1	NA	CASSLRTGKSKGETQYF	TGCGCCAGCAGCTTGAGGACAGGGAAAAGTAAAGGAGAGACCCAGTACTTC
TRBJ2-5	TRBV7-2	15	NA	NA	CASSVEQGPAETQYF	TGTGCCAGCAGCGTTGAACAGGGACCTGCAGAGACCCAGTACTTC
TRBJ2-7	TRBV27	13	NA	few	CASSLGGSYEQYF	TGTGCCAGCAGCCTGGGCGGGTCCTACGAGCAGTACTTC
TRBJ1-5	TRBV7-8	16	NA	NA	CASSPKQDRQDQPQHF	TGTGCCAGCAGCCCCAAACAGGACAGACAAGATCAGCCCCAGCATTTT